This TCR beta chain was documented in a study of blood T cell repertoires in COVID-19. Germline loops: CDR1 KGHSH, CDR2 LQKENI. V dropped 1 base and J dropped 4; count of bases not matched to a gene: 2. CDR3 size: 15 residues. This table comes from immunoSEQ multiplex PCR, and its TCRdb copy is limited to in-frame clones, with some not included. The sample lists 410,000 or so clones; approximately 90% were seen once. This sequence joins TRBV18 and TRBJ2-1, with 9 positions matching TRBD2. This sequence originates from a middle-aged woman with COVID-19, enrolled during active disease. Sequenced: peripheral blood. CDR3 in DNA: TGTGCCAGCTCACCACGGACTAGCGTTTACAATGAGCAGTTCTTC. Translation gives CASSPRTSVYNEQFF.